One and the same sample provided the 8 T cell receptor beta chains below, sequenced in a study of CXCR3-negative and CXCR3-positive naive CD8 T cells. Libraries of TRB cDNA were made by 5' RACE and carried UMIs. TCRdb reprocessed the 5' RACE reads, with one entry per CDR3 protein and no DNA. This sample's clone table lists tens of thousands of distinct CDR3 sequences. Material for sequencing was memory CD8+ T cells from blood. All receptors derive from a human donor in good health. Some clones in this sample may be carry-over from other donors' samples.

The V and J genes are TRBV11-2 and TRBJ2-7; TCRdb designates TRBD1, a call that cannot be tested without DNA. Germline CDR1 and CDR2: SGHAT and FQNNGV. This CDR3 is built from 15 residues. This CDR3 is CASSSSGTGGNEQYF.

The rearrangement uses TRBV29-1 and TRBJ2-1; the D call of TRBD1 rests on TCRdb alone, since no DNA is present to check it. This CDR3 has 16 amino acids. CDR1 and CDR2 (germline): SQVTM, ANQGSEA. This chain's CDR3 is CSVVLVAGGFSNEQFF.

The chain combines TRBV28 with TRBJ2-1; TCRdb gives TRBD1 as the D gene, but with no DNA this cannot be confirmed. The CDR3 runs to 17 residues. Looked up from germline, CDR1 is MDHEN and CDR2 is SYDVKM. This CDR3 reads CASSPSSDRGPYNEQFF.

The chain joins TRBV7-9 to TRBJ2-7; TCRdb selects TRBD1, and the lack of DNA leaves this call unchecked. Germline CDR1 and CDR2: SEHNR and FQNEAQ (reference sequence). The CDR3 contains 16 residues. The CDR3 spells CASSPPQTATYYEQYF.

J is TRBJ2-7 and V is TRBV7-9; TCRdb names TRBD2, which stays unverified in the absence of DNA. Germline V lookup: CDR1 SEHNR, CDR2 FQNEAQ (reference sequence). The CDR3 extends over 14 amino acids. The CDR3 spells CASSKGTSSYEQYF.

This rearrangement joins TRBV6-2 or TRBV6-3 to TRBJ2-2. The germline CDR1 and CDR2 sequences are MNHEY and SVGEGT. The CDR3 covers 13 residues. The CDR3 reads CASSYGVDGELFF.

The rearrangement joins TRBV27 to TRBJ2-1. The CDR3 length is 15 residues. CDR1 MNHEY and CDR2 SMNVEV come from the germline V gene (reference sequence). The CDR3 spells CASTRTLGSYNEQFF.

The CDR3 loop reads CASRGARETGELFF. The rearrangement links TRBV5-1 to TRBJ2-2; checking the TCRdb D call of TRBD1 is not possible without DNA. The CDR3 is made up of 14 amino acids. CDR1 and CDR2 from the germline V gene are SGHRS and YFSETQ.